The 27 T cell receptor beta chains in this list originate from one sample, sequenced in a study of breast tumors, draining lymph nodes, adjacent tissues. The lymph nodes were axillary draining lymph nodes from breast cancer patients. TCRdb re-called the multiplex PCR reads with MiXCR, one entry per CDR3 protein. In the table there are about 140,000 distinct CDR3 sequences, over 25% of which are singletons. What was sequenced was axillary lymph node tissue. These receptor sequences come from a female donor with breast cancer. Some clones in this sample may be carry-over from other donors' samples.

V is TRBV5-1 and J is TRBJ2-1, with 11 bases aligning to TRBD2. The CDR3 has 16 amino acids. Trimming removed 1 base from V and 5 bases from J; junction bases left unmatched: 5. Germline V gives CDR1 SGHRS, CDR2 YFSETQ. CDR3 residues: CASSLKLAGDHNEQFF. In DNA, the CDR3 is TGCGCCAGCAGCTTGAAACTAGCGGGAGACCACAATGAGCAGTTCTTC.

The sample holds many counts of this clonotype. V usage is TRBV7-2 and J usage is TRBJ2-5, with a possible D match to TRBD2 (5 bases). The V end was cut by 1 base, the J end by 3 bases, with 6 bases between. The CDR3 extends over 13 amino acids. Germline CDR1 and CDR2: SGHTA and FQGNSA. The CDR3 DNA follows: TGTGCCAGCAGCTTAGACGGGGAAGAGACCCAGTACTTC. This gives the protein CASSLDGEETQYF.

V gene TRBV20-1 combines with J gene TRBJ1-1; possible D gene TRBD1, 5 bases. The ends were cut back, 1 base at V and 11 bases at J, with 14 bases in the middle. The CDR3 is 12 residues long. Germline V gene lookup returns CDR1 DFQATT and CDR2 SNEGSKA (reference sequence). CDR3 loop: CSARGAGFGAFF. CDR3 nucleotide sequence: TGCAGTGCTAGAGGGGCAGGGTTCGGGGCTTTCTTT.

This clonotype was detected only once. With a much larger clone just one base away, this may be a read error. The chain is built from TRBV30 and TRBJ1-4, with 11 bases fitting TRBD1. The CDR3 is made up of 14 amino acids. The germline V gene has CDR1 GTSNPN and CDR2 SVGIG (reference sequence). The CDR3 here is CAWSRTGGTEKLSF. CDR3 sequence (DNA): TGTGCCTGGAGTCGGACAGGGGGCACTGAAAAACTGTCTTTT.

V is TRBV20-1 and J is TRBJ2-5; tentatively, D is TRBD2 (6 bases). V was trimmed by 3 bases and J by 5 bases, leaving 22 bases between them. Germline V gene lookup returns CDR1 DFQATT and CDR2 SNEGSKA (reference sequence). This CDR3 comprises 16 residues. CDR3 sequence reads: CSARAGTDSYNETQYF. As DNA, the CDR3 is TGCAGTGCTAGGGCCGGGACTGACTCCTACAATGAGACCCAGTACTTC.

This clonotype has ten or more counts. The chain recombines TRBV4-1 with TRBJ1-2, with 8 bases lining up with TRBD1. V lost 2 bases, J lost 4 bases, and 9 bases stayed unmatched. The CDR3 spans 16 residues. Germline CDR1 is MGHRA and CDR2 is YSYEKL. The CDR3 here is CASSQTMDRDGYGYTF. CDR3 nucleotides: TGCGCCAGCAGCCAAACTATGGACAGGGATGGCTATGGCTACACCTTC.

This clonotype occurred many times. The chain joins TRBV4-2 to TRBJ1-5; no clear D. This CDR3 is 14 amino acids long. Germline loops: CDR1 LGHNA, CDR2 YNFKEQ. V lost 3 bases and J lost 6, with 12 bases in between. The CDR3 nucleotides read TGTGCCAGCAGCCATTTTAGGGCTAGTCAGCCCCAGCATTTT. The encoded protein is CASSHFRASQPQHF.

The chain uses TRBV11-2 and TRBJ2-7; the match to TRBD2 covers 8 bases. This CDR3 region has 18 residues. The germline V gene encodes CDR1 SGHAT and CDR2 FQNNGV. After removal of 1 base from V and 5 bases from J, the junction contained 16 bases not matched to a gene. The CDR3, as DNA: TGTGCCAGCAGCTTAGTGACTAGCGAGGGGATACTGAGGAACGAGCAGTACTTC. Protein: CASSLVTSEGILRNEQYF.

Worth noting for this clonotype: Since a much larger clone is just one base distant, this may be a read error. This CDR3 is CASTPWGQETQYF. In DNA, the CDR3 is TGTGCCAGCACACCATGGGGGCAAGAGACCCAGTACTTC. The chain carries TRBV6-5 and TRBJ2-5; D possibly matches TRBD1 or TRBD2 (5 bases each). Germline V gene lookup returns CDR1 MNHEY and CDR2 SVGAGI. The CDR3 is 13 residues long. Trimming took off 7 bases at V and 2 bases at J, with 11 bases between the two ends.

This clonotype has at least ten counts. The chain recombines TRBV30 with TRBJ2-7; perhaps D is TRBD1 or TRBD2 (6 bases each). CDR1 is GTSNPN and CDR2 is SVGIG in the germline V gene (reference sequence). CDR3 length: 14 amino acids. V gave up 4 bases and J gave up 2 bases, with 15 bases separating them. The chain's CDR3 is CAWTYKGGAYEQYF. DNA for the CDR3: TGTGCCTGGACCTATAAGGGGGGCGCCTACGAGCAGTACTTC.

This clonotype showed up many times. The V call is TRBV6-5, the J call TRBJ1-4; D not certain. CDR1 and CDR2 from the germline V gene are MNHEY and SVGAGI. Trimming stripped 5 bases from V and 2 bases from J, with 9 bases between. This CDR3 contains 14 residues. The CDR3 coding sequence is TGTGCCAGCAGTAGAGGGTCGACTAATGAAAAACTGTTTTTT. Protein sequence: CASSRGSTNEKLFF.

This clonotype was seen ten or more times. V and J are TRBV12-3 or TRBV12-4 and TRBJ2-3, with TRBD2 matching over 7 bases. The CDR3 consists of 16 residues. Trimming cost V 3 bases and J 0 bases; bases outside gene matches: 6. CDR3 sequence (DNA): TGTGCCAGCAGTTTTATTGGGGGGGGGAGCACAGATACGCAGTATTTT. Residues: CASSFIGGGSTDTQYF.

This clonotype was found many times. This sequence joins TRBV29-1 and TRBJ1-5; possibly TRBD1 for D (5 bases). Germline-derived CDR1 and CDR2 are SQVTM and ANQGSEA. V was shortened by 8 bases and J by 3 bases, with 17 bases between the two germline ends. The CDR3 contains 14 residues. The DNA for the CDR3 is TGCAGCATCAGGTCCGGGGGGGACAATCAGCCCCAGCATTTT. Amino acid sequence: CSIRSGGDNQPQHF. The full variable domain, in which reference TRBV29-1 and TRBJ1-5 provide the parts outside the CDR3, is SAVISQKPSRDICQRGTSLTIQCQVDSQVTMMFWYRQQPGQSLTLIATANQGSEATYESGFVIDKFPISRPNLTFSTLTVSNMSPEDSSIYLCSIRSGGDNQPQHFGDGTRLSIL.

There are many counts of this clonotype. This chain joins TRBV19 and TRBJ2-1; 7 bases match TRBD2. Per germline, CDR1 LNHDA and CDR2 SQIVND (reference sequence). V gave up 7 bases and J gave up 3 bases; unmatched junction bases: 9. The CDR3 is 15 residues long. The CDR3 DNA reads TGTGCCAGTATCGGACGGCGGGGGTACTACAATGAGCAGTTCTTC. As protein: CASIGRRGYYNEQFF.

Comment on this clonotype: A read error may produce the germline difference seen at one junction end. V usage is TRBV6-6 and J usage is TRBJ2-2; 7 bases line up with TRBD1. The CDR3 has 15 amino acids. From germline, CDR1 is MNHNY and CDR2 SVGAGI (reference sequence). CDR3 sequence (DNA): TGTGCCAGCACTTTGAGGGACAGTAACACCGAGGAGCCGTTTTTT. Translated, it gives CASTLRDSNTEEPFF.

This clonotype was seen many times. The gene calls are TRBV7-9 and TRBJ1-2; D is perhaps TRBD1 (6 bases). V was cut by 4 bases and J by 12 bases, with 15 bases left in between. Germline V gives CDR1 SEHNR, CDR2 FQNEAQ (reference sequence). The CDR3 sequence is 12 residues long. CDR3 region: CASSSTGYGNTF. CDR3 nucleotides: TGTGCCAGCAGCTCCACAGGGTATGGAAACACCTTC.

The V gene is TRBV24-1, the J gene TRBJ2-7; D possibly corresponds to TRBD1 (6 bases). This CDR3 is 14 amino acids long. CDR1 KGHDR and CDR2 SFDVKD come from the germline V gene. V was clipped by 3 bases and J by 6 bases, with 14 bases between them. CDR3 sequence: CATSDEERGTEQYF. The CDR3 DNA reads TGTGCCACCAGTGATGAGGAGAGGGGGACCGAGCAGTACTTC.

This clonotype was detected only a few times. The V call is TRBV5-4, the J call TRBJ1-2; 7 nucleotides agree with TRBD1. This CDR3 region has 14 residues. Germline lookup yields CDR1 SGHNT and CDR2 YYREEE (reference sequence). V lost 2 bases, J lost 8 bases, and 9 bases stayed unmatched. The CDR3 sequence: CASSLDRALGGYTF. In DNA form, the CDR3 reads TGTGCCAGCAGCTTAGACAGGGCCCTCGGGGGCTACACCTTC. The full variable domain, its missing parts supplied by reference TRBV5-4 and TRBJ1-2, is ETGVTQSPTHLIKTRGQQVTLRCSSQSGHNTVSWYQQALGQGPQFIFQYYREEENGRGNFPPRFSGLQFPNYSSELNVNALELDDSALYLCASSLDRALGGYTFGSGTRLTVV.

This clonotype was detected many times. The V call is TRBV12-3 or TRBV12-4, the J call TRBJ2-6, with 7 bases that match TRBD1. V lost 1 base and J lost 4; bases outside the gene matches: 7. This CDR3 contains 17 residues. The CDR3 bases are TGTGCCAGCAGTTTAGAGAGGGGGCTTGGAGGGGCCAACGTCCTGACTTTC. Encoded protein: CASSLERGLGGANVLTF.

This clonotype was found many times. The chain is built from TRBV7-3 and TRBJ1-2; maybe TRBD1 (6 bases). The germline V gene encodes CDR1 SGHTA and CDR2 FQGTGA. The CDR3 totals 13 residues. With 10 bases removed from V and 8 bases from J, the gap between germline ends came to 20 bases. The CDR3 sequence is CANNSGGRRGYTF. CDR3 DNA: TGTGCCAACAATAGTGGGGGGCGCCGCGGCTACACCTTC. The full variable domain, with the rest looked up from reference TRBV7-3 and TRBJ1-2, is GAGVSQTPSNKVTEKGKYVELRCDPISGHTALYWYRQSLGQGPEFLIYFQGTGAADDSGLPNDRFFAVRPEGSVSTLKIQRTERGDSAVYLCANNSGGRRGYTFGSGTRLTVV.

This clonotype was observed many times. This chain uses TRBV30 with TRBJ2-5; D unclear. V dropped 6 bases and J dropped 5 bases, with 10 bases sitting between them. Germline loops: CDR1 GTSNPN, CDR2 SVGIG (reference sequence). CDR3 length: 11 residues. This chain's CDR3 is CACFRAETQYF. CDR3 sequence (DNA): TGTGCCTGTTTCCGGGCGGAGACCCAGTACTTC.

The sample holds many counts of this clonotype. The chain employs TRBV30 and TRBJ1-2; 7 bases align to TRBD1. The CDR3 contains 13 residues. Trimming removed 3 bases from V and 8 bases from J; junction bases left unmatched: 9. CDR1 is GTSNPN, CDR2 SVGIG, per germline (reference sequence). Here the CDR3 reads CAWRDRESGGYTF. CDR3 nucleotides: TGTGCCTGGAGAGACAGGGAGTCGGGCGGCTACACCTTC.

The sample holds many counts of this clonotype. The chain couples TRBV7-2 to TRBJ2-7; D is perhaps TRBD1 (6 bases). Deletions cut 5 bases from V and 3 bases from J, with 17 bases between. Germline V gene sequence: CDR1 SGHTA, CDR2 FQGNSA. The CDR3 has 15 residues. The CDR3 nucleotides read TGTGCCAGCAGCCCGTTGGTCACAGGGAGCTACGAGCAGTACTTC. Translated, it gives CASSPLVTGSYEQYF.

This clonotype appeared many times. The rearrangement links TRBV5-1 to TRBJ1-1; TRBD1 aligns across 9 bases. There are 13 residues in the CDR3. Trimming at V came to 9 bases and at J to 4 bases, leaving 7 bases not matched to a gene. The germline CDR1 and CDR2 sequences are SGHRS and YFSETQ. The CDR3 nucleotides read TGCGCCACCCGGGACAGGGATGTCACTGAAGCTTTCTTT. Translation gives CATRDRDVTEAFF.

This chain uses TRBV6-5 with TRBJ2-6, with a tentative D call TRBD2 (6 bases). Per the germline V gene, CDR1 is MNHEY and CDR2 is SVGAGI. V was clipped by 5 bases and J by 2 bases, with 10 bases between them. This CDR3 has 15 residues. The CDR3 is CASSPGGAGANVLTF. The CDR3 DNA sequence: TGTGCCAGCAGTCCCGGGGGAGCTGGGGCCAACGTCCTGACTTTC.

This clonotype was recorded many times. This may arise from a read error, as a much more abundant clone is one base away. The chain links TRBV20-1 to TRBJ2-7; weak D call: TRBD1 (5 bases). CDR3 size: 14 residues. Germline V lookup: CDR1 DFQATT, CDR2 SNEGSKA (reference sequence). Written as DNA, the CDR3 is TGCAGTGCCCTGAAGGGGCAGCGCTCCTCCGAGCAGTACTTC. As protein: CSALKGQRSSEQYF.

This clonotype has more than one count but fewer than ten. This may be a read error: a much more frequent sequence differs by one nucleotide. V and J are TRBV6-5 and TRBJ1-2, with a tentative D call TRBD1 (5 bases). Trimming pared 5 bases from V and 10 bases from J, leaving 20 bases between. Germline V lookup: CDR1 MNHEY, CDR2 SVGAGI. The CDR3 totals 14 residues. The CDR3 DNA reads as TGTGCCAGCAGTCCAGGGAGGTCATCGATAGCCTACACCTTC. Its translation is CASSPGRSSIAYTF.